This paragraph reports one T cell receptor (beta chain). The antigen remains unidentified. CDR3 length: 18 residues. This entry belongs to a study of lymphopenia after photon versus proton radiotherapy. Study-wide results and limits: Relative stability marked proton patients; photon patients lost diversity and naive cells. Post-nadir TCR diversity decline inversely tracked overall survival among those who died.

The assay was immunoSEQ multiplex PCR, and TCRdb's table has in-frame clones only and misses some. The table lists about 26,000 clones, around 85% of them singletons. This chain joins TRBV12-2 and TRBJ2-3; the D call in the table, TRBD1, was not verified against the DNA. TRBV12-2 is reported as a pseudogene. This sequence originates from a man aged 25-45 years with gastric cancer. The material was peripheral blood, obtained from a patient treated with photon-based radiotherapy. The CDR3 region has the DNA TGTGCAAGTCGCTTTACAGGGATCCCATCAGCTAGCACAGATACGCAGTATTTT. Its translation is CASRFTGIPSASTDTQYF.